This T cell receptor beta chain came from a study of T cell clones after liver transplantation. Study overall: TCRbeta sequencing after a pre-transplant mixed lymphocyte reaction identified graft-donor-reactive clones, later tracked in post-transplant blood. Without induction therapy, subjects received standard immunosuppression until 12-24 months post-transplant. Blood was drawn pre-transplant, before withdrawal, and after full or failed withdrawal. As an antigen-independent comparator, third-party-reactive TCRbeta sequences came from pre-transplant mixed lymphocyte reactions.

Some clones are missing from TCRdb's copy, which holds only in-frame ones; the method was immunoSEQ multiplex PCR. The sample records about 45,000 clones, roughly 86% being singletons. This CDR3 comprises 14 residues. The germline V gene has CDR1 SGHTA and CDR2 FQGNSA. V dropped 2 bases and J dropped 9; count of bases not matched to a gene: 10. The rearrangement uses TRBV7-2 and TRBJ2-7; TRBD2 agrees at 7 bases. The specimen comprised CD4+ T cells from blood, sampled 24 months after liver transplant. This receptor was taken from a human patient who received a liver transplant. Some T cells may have originated in the graft donor. The CDR3 region is CASSLRPERDGQYF. The CDR3 coding sequence is TGTGCCAGCAGCTTAAGGCCCGAGCGGGACGGGCAGTACTTC.